This T cell receptor (beta chain) was sequenced in a study of shared clonotypes between healthy human individuals. For the study at large: Each donor's CD8 memory used one plate, CD8 naive two, each CD4 subset three.

The assay was immunoSEQ multiplex PCR, and TCRdb's table has in-frame clones only and misses some. The sample carries roughly 810,000 clones, approximately 96% recorded once. The CDR3 runs to 11 residues. CDR1 and CDR2 from the germline V gene are MDHEN and SYDVKM. Trimming took off 6 bases at V and 7 bases at J, with 7 bases between the two ends. Only CD45RO-negative cells positively selected for CCR7 counted as naive CD8 cells, so terminally differentiated effector memory CD45RA+ cells were excluded. This clone appeared a single time. Sequences were obtained from naive CD8+ T cells sorted from blood. This sequence originates from a young man in good health. The V gene is TRBV28, the J gene TRBJ1-3; D unclear. CDR3 protein: CASSSFNTIYF. The CDR3 coding sequence is TGTGCCAGCAGCTCATTTAACACCATATATTTT.